Sequencing of this TCR beta chain was carried out in a study of blood T cell repertoires in COVID-19. The wider study: Material from acute and convalescent COVID-19 was sourced from the United States, Italy and Spain. T cells, B-cell-depleted T cells, or PBMCs provided the cDNA or gDNA that served as material.

Profiling relied on immunoSEQ multiplex PCR, and the TCRdb table lists in-frame clones only, not all of them. Among about 33,000 clones, approximately 85% were seen once, and the ten largest hold 6.5% to 7.5%. The CDR3 contains 18 residues. J lost 0 bases, V lost 3 bases, and 11 bases had no gene match. Germline V gene data show CDR1 as SNHLY and CDR2 as FYNNEI. Input material: peripheral blood. The receptor was isolated from a man between 60 and 70 years old with active COVID-19. The J gene is TRBJ2-7, the V gene TRBV2; 10 nucleotides line up with TRBD2. The CDR3 spells CASSDEGLAGAISYEQYF. CDR3 DNA sequence: TGTGCCAGCAGTGATGAGGGTCTAGCGGGAGCCATCTCCTACGAGCAGTACTTC.